This T cell receptor (beta chain) is from a study of blood T cell repertoires in COVID-19. The overall study: Samples taken during acute and convalescent COVID-19 were collected in the United States, Italy and Spain. T cells, B-cell-depleted T cells, or PBMCs supplied cDNA or gDNA.

There are a few counts of this clone. Germline CDR1 and CDR2: SNHLY and FYNNEI. The CDR3 loop spans 17 amino acids. V was trimmed by 6 bases and J by 0 bases, leaving 15 bases between them. The method was immunoSEQ multiplex PCR; TCRdb's version includes in-frame clones alone and lacks a portion of them. There are about 350,000 clones in the sample; approximately 91% occur only once, and under 1.2% lies in the top ten. Participant reports of clinical history set cohort assignment. The chain joins TRBV2 to TRBJ1-6; perhaps TRBD1 as D (6 bases). Sequencing input: PBMCs or T cells enriched from blood (not recorded which). The TCR comes from a woman in her twenties or thirties who had been exposed to COVID-19. The CDR3 spells CASRPRQASSYNSPLHF. The CDR3 DNA follows: TGTGCCAGCAGGCCAAGACAGGCAAGCTCCTATAATTCACCCCTCCACTTT.